This passage covers 21 T cell receptor beta chains from one sample sequenced in a study of identical twins. TCRdb ran MiXCR on the 5' RACE reads and lists one entry per CDR3 protein. There are about 210,000 distinct CDR3 sequences in the sample; around 10% occur only once, and approximately 5.1% lies in the top ten. Sequencing was carried out using memory (CD45RO+) T cells sorted from blood. Every receptor here comes from a woman aged 18-29 years in good health.

This clonotype was seen a handful of times. The gene calls are TRBV5-1 and TRBJ2-3, with D uncertain. Trimming removed 2 bases from V and 1 base from J, with 8 bases in between. This CDR3 has 14 amino acids. Germline values: CDR1 SGHRS, CDR2 YFSETQ. The CDR3 protein is CASSFSWGTDTQYF. CDR3 in DNA: TGCGCCAGCAGCTTTTCTTGGGGCACAGATACGCAGTATTTT.

This clonotype was seen only a few times. The rearrangement uses TRBV20-1 and TRBJ1-5; TRBD1 agrees at 8 bases. The CDR3 has 13 residues. CDR1 and CDR2 from the germline V gene are DFQATT and SNEGSKA (reference sequence). V dropped 6 bases and J dropped 3; count of bases not matched to a gene: 4. CDR3 protein: CSAVRGLNQPQHF. For the CDR3, the DNA is TGCAGTGCAGTCAGGGGGCTCAATCAGCCCCAGCATTTT.

The chain links TRBV6-5 to TRBJ1-1; D perhaps matches TRBD1 (5 bases). The CDR3 length is 11 residues. Trimming removed 6 bases at V and 11 bases at J, with 13 bases between. Germline lookup yields CDR1 MNHEY and CDR2 SVGAGI. DNA of the CDR3: TGTGCCAGCAGCCCCGGGGAGGGGGCTTTCTTT. Translated: CASSPGEGAFF.

This rearrangement joins TRBV6-6 to TRBJ1-2, with D unclear. In germline, CDR1 is MNHNY, CDR2 SVGAGI (reference sequence). The germline V and J ends were trimmed by 6 bases and 2 bases, with 10 bases remaining between them. The CDR3 is 13 amino acids. The CDR3 here is CASSPDPNYGYTF. The CDR3, as DNA: TGTGCCAGCAGCCCCGACCCCAACTATGGCTACACCTTC.

The chain uses TRBV4-2 and TRBJ2-1, with no clear D. CDR1 LGHNA and CDR2 YNFKEQ come from the germline V gene. There are 13 residues in the CDR3. Trimming took off 0 bases at V and 6 bases at J, with 6 bases between the two ends. This CDR3 reads CASSQDAANEQFF. CDR3 nucleotide sequence: TGTGCCAGCAGCCAAGATGCAGCCAATGAGCAGTTCTTC.

The V and J genes are TRBV19 and TRBJ1-1; perhaps TRBD1 as D (5 bases). This CDR3 is 12 amino acids long. Trimming removed 5 bases from V and 5 bases from J, with 9 bases in between. CDR1 LNHDA and CDR2 SQIVND come from the germline V gene (reference sequence). The chain's CDR3 is CASSEGRTEAFF. In DNA, the CDR3 is TGTGCCAGTAGTGAGGGGAGGACTGAAGCTTTCTTT.

This clonotype was found many times. This sequence joins TRBV5-1 and TRBJ2-1, with D perhaps matching TRBD1 or TRBD2 (6 bases each). Trimming pared 4 bases from V and 9 bases from J, leaving 14 bases between. In germline, CDR1 is SGHRS, CDR2 YFSETQ. The CDR3 spans 13 residues. The CDR3 loop reads CASSDVGGGEQFF. The DNA for the CDR3 is TGCGCCAGCAGCGACGTAGGGGGAGGTGAGCAGTTCTTC.

This clonotype was seen more than once but under ten times. V usage is TRBV5-1 and J usage is TRBJ1-2, with D hard to call. Germline V gene sequence: CDR1 SGHRS, CDR2 YFSETQ. V lost 5 bases, J lost 0 bases, and 14 bases lay in between. CDR3 length: 15 residues. In nucleotides, the CDR3 is TGCGCCAGCAGTCCGGCTGGCTCGACTAACTATGGCTACACCTTC. It codes for CASSPAGSTNYGYTF.

The V gene is TRBV5-5, the J gene TRBJ2-3; the D is unclear. Per the germline V gene, CDR1 is SGHKS and CDR2 is YYEKEE (reference sequence). V lost 5 bases, J lost 2 bases, and 9 bases lay in between. The CDR3 is 13 residues long. CDR3: CASSYRDTDTQYF. DNA for the CDR3: TGTGCCAGCAGTTACAGAGACACAGATACGCAGTATTTT.

The chain carries TRBV5-1 and TRBJ1-4, with a possible D match to TRBD1 (5 bases). Germline CDR1 SGHRS, CDR2 YFSETQ. The ends were cut back, 4 bases at V and 9 bases at J, with 19 bases in the middle. The CDR3 is made up of 15 amino acids. The CDR3, as DNA: TGCGCCAGCAGCGCCGACAGTCAATCGGTGAAAAAACTGTTTTTT. Encoded protein: CASSADSQSVKKLFF.

This clonotype has ten or more counts. The gene calls are TRBV6-1 and TRBJ2-1; D remains ambiguous. The CDR3 is 14 residues long. Germline V gene lookup returns CDR1 MNHNS and CDR2 SASEGT. The germline V and J ends were trimmed by 4 bases and 3 bases, with 10 bases remaining between them. The CDR3 spells CASSASTVYNEQFF. The CDR3 region has the DNA TGTGCCAGCAGTGCGAGTACGGTCTACAATGAGCAGTTCTTC.

The chain links TRBV12-5 to TRBJ2-7; D might be TRBD1 (6 bases). V dropped 6 bases and J dropped 1 base, with 13 bases sitting between them. Germline CDR1 is LGHNT and CDR2 is FRNRAP. This CDR3 is 14 amino acids long. This CDR3 reads CASGHPDRSYEQYF. The CDR3 DNA reads as TGTGCTAGTGGCCATCCTGACAGGTCCTACGAGCAGTACTTC.

This clonotype was detected only a few times. V is TRBV9 and J is TRBJ2-1, with 12 bases fitting TRBD2. The CDR3 runs 16 residues. Unmatched junction bases numbered 6, after V lost 2 bases and J lost 6 bases. Germline CDR1 reads SGDLS; CDR2 reads YYNGEE. The CDR3 coding sequence is TGTGCCAGCAGCGTCAAACTGGGACTAGCGGGCAATGAGCAGTTCTTC. As protein: CASSVKLGLAGNEQFF.

This clonotype was seen more than once but under ten times. This sequence joins TRBV12-3 or TRBV12-4 and TRBJ2-2, with TRBD2 matching 7 bases. There are 15 residues in the CDR3. J was trimmed by 6 bases and V by 1 base; bases with no gene match: 5. CDR3 in amino acids: CASSLVLTSPGELFF. The CDR3 bases are TGTGCCAGCAGTTTAGTTCTGACTAGCCCCGGGGAGCTGTTTTTT.

Many counts were recorded for this clonotype. The CDR3 DNA sequence: TGTGCCACCTCACAGGGAATAGGCTACACCTTC. Protein: CATSQGIGYTF. This rearrangement joins TRBV12-3 or TRBV12-4 to TRBJ1-2; the D gene is possibly TRBD1 (6 bases). The CDR3 runs to 11 residues. Trimming shortened V by 10 bases and J by 8 bases, and 14 bases separated the two germline ends.

For the CDR3, the DNA is TGTGCCAGCAGTTTAGTGACCGACGAGCAGTACTTC. Translation gives CASSLVTDEQYF. This chain links TRBV28 with TRBJ2-7, with no clear D. CDR1 and CDR2 (germline): MDHEN, SYDVKM. The CDR3 length is 12 residues. The ends were cut back, 2 bases at V and 5 bases at J, with 7 bases in the middle.

The genes are TRBV14 and TRBJ2-7; 9 nucleotides match TRBD2. J lost 1 base, V lost 0 bases, and 7 bases had no gene match. This CDR3 comprises 17 residues. CDR1 and CDR2 (germline): SGHDN, FVKESK. DNA for the CDR3: TGTGCCAGCAGCCAAGATCTAGGGCTAGCGGGGTCCTACGAGCAGTACTTC. It translates to CASSQDLGLAGSYEQYF.

This clonotype has a handful of counts. This chain links TRBV3-1 with TRBJ1-1; D is undetermined. V was pared by 0 bases and J by 6 bases, with 11 bases between. Germline CDR1 reads LGHDT; CDR2 reads YNNKEL (reference sequence). This CDR3 comprises 14 residues. The CDR3 DNA reads as TGTGCCAGCAGCCAAGACTTCAGGAGGGCTGAAGCTTTCTTT. Translating it yields CASSQDFRRAEAFF.

The rearrangement joins TRBV7-2 to TRBJ1-2; no reliable D call. Trimming pared 6 bases from V and 0 bases from J, leaving 11 bases between. Germline loops: CDR1 SGHTA, CDR2 FQGNSA. This CDR3 has 14 amino acids. The DNA for the CDR3 is TGTGCCAGCAGTCTGAACGGGGCTAACTATGGCTACACCTTC. This sequence encodes CASSLNGANYGYTF.

The CDR3 spells CASSRTSGGRSEQYF. The CDR3, as DNA: TGTGCCAGCAGTCGGACTAGCGGGGGGCGGAGTGAGCAGTACTTC. This chain uses TRBV12-3 or TRBV12-4 with TRBJ2-7; 14 positions agree with TRBD2. Losses at the gene ends were 5 bases for V and 7 bases for J; bases not matched to a gene: 7. This CDR3 comprises 15 residues.

This clonotype was seen ten or more times. This chain joins TRBV10-3 and TRBJ1-1; D not certain. CDR1 and CDR2 from the germline V gene are ENHRY and SYGVKD. The germline V and J ends were trimmed by 8 bases and 3 bases, with 4 bases remaining between them. The CDR3 length is 10 residues. The CDR3 DNA reads as TGTGCCATCGTCTACACTGAAGCTTTCTTT. Translated: CAIVYTEAFF.